This TCR beta chain derives from a study of blood T cell repertoires in COVID-19. Study summary: COVID-19 samples from acute and convalescent phases originated in the United States, Italy and Spain. T cells, B-cell-depleted T cells, or PBMCs supplied cDNA or gDNA.

In regard to this clone: Other DNA sequences in this specimen translate into the identical CDR3.

Germline V gives CDR1 MNHNS, CDR2 SASEGT. This CDR3 comprises 13 residues. V dropped 1 base and J dropped 7 bases, with 5 bases sitting between them. Original handling: Nucleated cell number was recorded as an estimate derived from reference gene primer amplification. The protocol was immunoSEQ multiplex PCR, while the TCRdb copy is restricted to in-frame clones and leaves out a portion. The V and J calls and the clone size are those of that table, but D and trimming were determined from the DNA. The sample includes about 240,000 clones, around three quarters of them seen just once. What was sequenced was peripheral blood. The V gene is TRBV6-1, the J gene TRBJ1-6; D call uncertain. The sequence was collected from a woman older than 75 with acute or convalescent COVID-19. CDR3 sequence (DNA): TGTGCCAGCAGTGAAGACAGAAATTCACCCCTCCACTTT. Amino acids: CASSEDRNSPLHF.